Below, 18 T cell receptor beta chains from the same sample are listed, as sequenced in a study of OX40 agonist ivuxolimab in advanced cancers. The assay was immunoSEQ multiplex PCR, and TCRdb's table has in-frame clones only and misses some. This table has about 83,000 clones, under 95% appearing once. Specimen: CD4+ or CD8+ T cells sorted from blood, collected in a trial of the OX40 agonist ivuxolimab. The receptors were gathered from an adult with an advanced solid tumor such as melanoma, head and neck, liver or kidney cancer.

The chain combines TRBV18 with TRBJ2-7; D may be TRBD1 (6 bases). The germline CDR1 and CDR2 sequences are KGHSH and LQKENI. V lost 6 bases and J lost 6, with 12 bases in between. The CDR3 covers 12 residues. DNA of the CDR3: TGTGCCAGCTCTAATACAGGGTCCGAGCAGTACTTC. Protein: CASSNTGSEQYF.

This clone was counted a single time. The rearrangement links TRBV7-9 to TRBJ2-1, with 8 bases lining up with TRBD2. With 2 bases clipped from V and 5 bases from J, the junction kept 5 bases outside the gene matches. Germline V lookup: CDR1 SEHNR, CDR2 FQNEAQ (reference sequence). The CDR3 has 15 residues. This CDR3 reads CASSLSGTRDNEQFF. CDR3 nucleotides: TGTGCCAGCAGCTTATCGGGGACTAGAGACAATGAGCAGTTCTTC.

V gene TRBV7-9 combines with J gene TRBJ2-7; the match to TRBD2 covers 10 bases. V lost 5 bases, J lost 7 bases, and 14 bases stayed unmatched. Per the germline V gene, CDR1 is SEHNR and CDR2 is FQNEAQ (reference sequence). The length of the CDR3 is 16 residues. CDR3 sequence (DNA): TGTGCCAGCAGCCCCTCTGGAGCTAGCGGGGGAAAGGAGCAGTACTTC. This sequence encodes CASSPSGASGGKEQYF. The variable domain in full, with the rest retrieved from reference TRBV7-9 and TRBJ2-7, is DTGVSQNPRHKITKRGQNVTFRCDPISEHNRLYWYRQTLGQGPEFLTYFQNEAQLEKSRLLSDRFSAERPKGSFSTLEIQRTEQGDSAMYLCASSPSGASGGKEQYFGPGTRLTVT.

With respect to this clone: This CDR3 is also generated by other DNA sequences in the sample. The gene calls are TRBV7-3 and TRBJ1-5; 8 bases align to TRBD1. Germline V gene data show CDR1 as SGHTA and CDR2 as FQGTGA. The CDR3 has 15 residues. Trimming removed 5 bases from V and 7 bases from J; junction bases left unmatched: 10. CDR3: CASSHKGQARQPQHF. The CDR3 DNA is TGTGCCAGCAGCCATAAGGGACAGGCCAGGCAGCCCCAGCATTTT.

The count of this clone is one. This chain links TRBV11-3 with TRBJ2-5; D is perhaps TRBD1 (5 bases). The CDR3 spans 15 residues. V was cut by 11 bases and J by 4 bases, with 23 bases left in between. The V gene's germline CDR1 is SGHNT and CDR2 YENEEA. CDR3 residues: CASSPPPGIGETQYF. CDR3 DNA: TGTGCCTCCAGCCCCCCCCCAGGGATCGGAGAGACCCAGTACTTC.

This clone was counted a single time. Within the sample, other DNA sequences also encode this same CDR3. This chain links TRBV5-6 with TRBJ1-5, with 8 bases aligning to TRBD1. The trim removed 2 bases at V and 7 bases at J, leaving 2 bases unmatched. The V gene's germline CDR1 is SGHDT and CDR2 YYEEEE. This CDR3 has 13 residues. This CDR3 is CASSLGQGQPQHF. The CDR3 coding sequence is TGTGCCAGCAGCTTAGGACAGGGACAGCCCCAGCATTTT.

This chain uses TRBV18 with TRBJ2-5; D remains unclear. With 2 bases removed from V and 2 bases from J, the gap between germline ends came to 15 bases. Per germline, CDR1 KGHSH and CDR2 LQKENI. The CDR3 is 16 amino acids. CDR3 nucleotide sequence: TGTGCCAGCTCACCATTCGGGCAACCAGAACAAGAGACCCAGTACTTC. It codes for CASSPFGQPEQETQYF.

This chain links TRBV7-2 with TRBJ1-2; D unresolved. CDR3 length: 16 residues. The germline CDR1 and CDR2 sequences are SGHTA and FQGNSA. Trimming cost V 1 base and J 2 bases, with 14 bases left between them. In nucleotides, the CDR3 is TGTGCCAGCAGCTTAGAGGTTCAGGACCCCAACTATGGCTACACCTTC. It is translated as CASSLEVQDPNYGYTF. Full variable domain (missing parts from reference TRBV7-2 and TRBJ1-2): GAGVSQSPSNKVTEKGKDVELRCDPISGHTALYWYRQSLGQGLEFLIYFQGNSAPDKSGLPSDRFSAERTGGSVSTLTIQRTQQEDSAVYLCASSLEVQDPNYGYTFGSGTRLTVV.

The V and J genes are TRBV11-3 and TRBJ2-5; TRBD2 might be the D (6 bases). There are 14 residues in the CDR3. Germline V CDR1 and CDR2: SGHNT, YENEEA. V was clipped by 10 bases and J by 2 bases, with 17 bases between them. CDR3 sequence (DNA): TGTGCCACCACACCGACTAGAGGGCAAGAGACCCAGTACTTC. This encodes CATTPTRGQETQYF.

The chain joins TRBV11-2 to TRBJ2-3, with TRBD2 matching over 13 bases. The V segment lost 3 bases and the J segment 6 bases; nucleotides outside the gene matches: 6. CDR3 length equals 16 residues. Germline V gives CDR1 SGHAT, CDR2 FQNNGV. The CDR3 sequence: CASSFGLAGEWDTQYF. CDR3 coding DNA: TGTGCCAGCAGCTTCGGACTAGCGGGGGAGTGGGATACGCAGTATTTT.

This clone has a single count. The V gene is TRBV25-1, the J gene TRBJ1-1; D remains ambiguous. The germline gives CDR1 MGHDK, CDR2 SYGVNS. This CDR3 contains 11 residues. Trimming cost V 7 bases and J 6 bases, with 9 bases left between them. CDR3 loop: CASKGYSEAFF. The CDR3 nucleotides read TGTGCCAGCAAAGGGTACTCTGAAGCTTTCTTT.

This chain links TRBV5-4 with TRBJ1-2; D is ambiguous. CDR1 is SGHNT and CDR2 is YYREEE in the germline V gene (reference sequence). The V and J ends lost 0 bases and 5 bases respectively, with 14 bases between them. The CDR3 extends over 15 amino acids. CDR3 amino acids: CASSLGATEVYGYTF. As DNA, the CDR3 is TGTGCCAGCAGCTTGGGGGCTACGGAGGTATATGGCTACACCTTC.

The CDR3 DNA sequence: TGTGCCAGCAGCTTAGAACGACAGGGCGGCGGCTACACCTTC. It is translated as CASSLERQGGGYTF. J is TRBJ1-2 and V is TRBV11-2, with 7 bases lining up with TRBD1. Germline CDR1 is SGHAT and CDR2 is FQNNGV. The V and J ends lost 0 bases and 8 bases, in that order; junction bases with no gene match: 6. The CDR3 loop spans 14 amino acids.

The V call is TRBV7-2, the J call TRBJ2-3, with D possibly matching TRBD1 (5 bases). This CDR3 contains 14 residues. V was shortened by 5 bases and J by 5 bases, with 14 bases between the two germline ends. Germline values: CDR1 SGHTA, CDR2 FQGNSA. In DNA, the CDR3 is TGTGCCAGCAGCCAAGGGTGGGGCAAAGATACGCAGTATTTT. Encoded protein: CASSQGWGKDTQYF.

The chain employs TRBV19 and TRBJ2-3; 7 bases map to TRBD1. The CDR3 spans 17 residues. Germline V gene data show CDR1 as LNHDA and CDR2 as SQIVND (reference sequence). V was pared by 6 bases and J by 0 bases, with 12 bases of the junction left unmatched. CDR3 DNA: TGTGCCAGTAGCACGCCCGGGGACAGCAAAAGCACAGATACGCAGTATTTT. Its translation is CASSTPGDSKSTDTQYF.

Turning to this clone: This same CDR3 is encoded by further DNA sequences in the sample. V usage is TRBV6-5 and J usage is TRBJ1-2; 8 bases are a match to TRBD1. The trim removed 6 bases at V and 3 bases at J, leaving 6 bases unmatched. The germline CDR1 and CDR2 sequences are MNHEY and SVGAGI. The CDR3 sequence is 14 residues long. The DNA of the CDR3 is TGTGCCAGCAGGGCGACAGGGGCGGACTATGGCTACACCTTC. Translated, it gives CASRATGADYGYTF.

CDR3 residues: CASSPQGSGEQYF. CDR3 nucleotides: TGTGCCAGCAGCCCACAGGGCTCGGGAGAGCAGTACTTC. This chain uses TRBV7-2 with TRBJ2-7, with D perhaps TRBD1 (6 bases). The V and J ends lost 5 bases and 7 bases respectively, with 15 bases between them. Germline V gives CDR1 SGHTA, CDR2 FQGNSA. The CDR3 spans 13 residues. The full variable domain, in which reference TRBV7-2 and TRBJ2-7 provide the parts outside the CDR3, is GAGVSQSPSNKVTEKGKDVELRCDPISGHTALYWYRQSLGQGLEFLIYFQGNSAPDKSGLPSDRFSAERTGGSVSTLTIQRTQQEDSAVYLCASSPQGSGEQYFGPGTRLTVT.

This chain links TRBV7-8 with TRBJ1-1; 9 bases map to TRBD1. The V and J ends lost 5 bases and 4 bases, in that order; junction bases with no gene match: 5. The CDR3 spans 14 residues. Germline CDR1 reads SGHVS; CDR2 reads FQNEAQ. The CDR3 loop reads CASSVQGASTEAFF. The CDR3 bases are TGTGCCAGCAGCGTACAGGGGGCGAGCACTGAAGCTTTCTTT.